Listed here are 18 T cell receptor beta chains from one sample, sequenced in a study of low-dose radiotherapy and immunotherapy resistance in tumors. Specified time point: before trial treatment. TCR amplification involved 20 PCR cycles with a constant-region primer and V-primer adapter. TCRdb analysed the reads with MiXCR anew, one entry per CDR3 protein. The sample records about 47,000 distinct CDR3 sequences, about 10% being singletons. The material sequenced was PBMCs, taken before treatment. These receptors all stem from a female donor with ovarian cancer.

Many counts were recorded for this clonotype. This sequence joins TRBV20-1 and TRBJ1-1, with D hard to call. Germline values: CDR1 DFQATT, CDR2 SNEGSKA (reference sequence). The V and J ends lost 6 bases and 4 bases respectively, with 18 bases between them. The CDR3 consists of 14 residues. This CDR3 is CSASGVRRFTEAFF. The CDR3 coding sequence is TGCAGTGCCAGCGGGGTCCGACGGTTCACTGAAGCTTTCTTT.

This clonotype was seen ten or more times. The V and J genes are TRBV7-8 and TRBJ1-2; D possibly corresponds to TRBD1 (6 bases). V lost 5 bases and J 4 bases, leaving 14 bases between the germline ends. The germline V gene encodes CDR1 SGHVS and CDR2 FQNEAQ. The CDR3 is 14 amino acids. CDR3 in amino acids: CASSATGQGYGYTF. CDR3 DNA: TGTGCCAGCAGCGCCACAGGGCAAGGCTATGGCTACACCTTC. The complete variable domain, with remaining parts taken from reference TRBV7-8 and TRBJ1-2, reads GAGVSQSPRYKVAKRGQDVALRCDPISGHVSLFWYQQALGQGPEFLTYFQNEAQLDKSGLPSDRFFAERPEGSVSTLKIQRTQQEDSAVYLCASSATGQGYGYTFGSGTRLTVV.

Ten or more counts support this clonotype. The DNA of the CDR3 is TGTGCCTTCCGTTGGGTAGGGGGCTTTACCAATTCACCCCTCCACTTT. It translates to CAFRWVGGFTNSPLHF. The chain carries TRBV2 and TRBJ1-6, with 7 bases lining up with TRBD1. Germline V gene data show CDR1 as SNHLY and CDR2 as FYNNEI. Trimming cost V 11 bases and J 7 bases; bases outside gene matches: 17. There are 16 residues in the CDR3.

This clonotype was detected ten times or more. This chain links TRBV6-6 with TRBJ1-3, with D unresolved. The germline gives CDR1 MNHNY, CDR2 SVGAGI (reference sequence). The CDR3 loop spans 14 amino acids. V shed 7 bases and J shed 0 bases, with 10 bases lying between them. This CDR3 is CASTSHDSGNTIYF. The CDR3 coding sequence is TGTGCCAGCACCTCCCACGACTCTGGAAACACCATATATTTT.

This clonotype was detected many times. This chain uses TRBV6-2 or TRBV6-3 with TRBJ1-1; D unresolved. CDR3 length: 16 residues. Looked up from germline, CDR1 is MNHEY and CDR2 is SVGEGT. Trimming stripped 0 bases from V and 8 bases from J, with 19 bases between. CDR3 sequence (DNA): TGTGCCAGCAGTTACTCTCCGGGTCTCTCATCCGGGGAAGCTTTCTTT. It codes for CASSYSPGLSSGEAFF.

This clonotype was seen ten or more times. The genes are TRBV5-1 and TRBJ2-3; tentatively, D is TRBD2 (5 bases). Trimming stripped 4 bases from V and 2 bases from J, with 20 bases between. This CDR3 has 17 residues. Per the germline V gene, CDR1 is SGHRS and CDR2 is YFSETQ. The chain's CDR3 is CASSPRLSGRNTDTQYF. The CDR3 DNA follows: TGCGCCAGCAGCCCACGACTAAGCGGACGAAACACAGATACGCAGTATTTT.

At least ten counts were recorded for this clonotype. CDR3 loop: CASSPGRQFYEQYF. The CDR3, as DNA: TGCGCCAGCAGCCCCGGCAGGCAGTTCTACGAGCAGTACTTC. The chain couples TRBV5-1 to TRBJ2-7; D is unclear. The CDR3 length is 14 residues. Germline V lookup: CDR1 SGHRS, CDR2 YFSETQ. Between the trimmed V and J ends, which lost 4 bases and 3 bases, there was a span of 14 bases.

By frequency in the sample, this clonotype is medium-sized. V is TRBV10-3 and J is TRBJ2-1; TRBD2 agrees at 7 bases. Germline V gene lookup returns CDR1 ENHRY and CDR2 SYGVKD. With V trimmed by 3 bases and J by 5 bases, 10 bases remained unmatched. The CDR3 contains 16 residues. CDR3 sequence: CAISDVGSGVDNEQFF. CDR3 in DNA: TGTGCCATCAGTGACGTTGGAAGCGGGGTAGACAATGAGCAGTTCTTC.

About this clonotype: This likely reflects a read error, since a far larger clone is one base away. The V call is TRBV12-3 or TRBV12-4, the J call TRBJ2-7; no definite D call. This CDR3 spans 19 amino acids. V lost 5 bases and J lost 7, with 33 bases in between. The CDR3 loop reads CASSLVFFRWAAPYNEQYF. DNA for the CDR3: TGTGCCAGCAGTCTGGTCTTTTTTCGATGGGCGGCCCCTTACAATGAGCAGTACTTC.

The chain couples TRBV28 to TRBJ1-4; 7 bases align to TRBD1. The CDR3 covers 15 residues. V was pared by 6 bases and J by 0 bases, with 4 bases of the junction left unmatched. Germline V lookup: CDR1 MDHEN, CDR2 SYDVKM. The CDR3 DNA reads TGTGCCAGCAGCCTGCAGGGGGCAACTAATGAAAAACTGTTTTTT. It specifies CASSLQGATNEKLFF.

This clonotype came up many times. The chain uses TRBV7-2 and TRBJ1-4, with 8 positions matching TRBD1. This CDR3 comprises 14 residues. Germline assignment: CDR1 SGHTA and CDR2 FQGNSA. Losses at the gene ends were 5 bases for V and 8 bases for J; bases not matched to a gene: 7. The CDR3 here is CASSLQTGGEKLFF. The CDR3 DNA is TGTGCCAGCAGCCTCCAAACAGGGGGGGAAAAACTGTTTTTT.

This clonotype was counted between two and nine times. A far larger clone lies a single base away; this is likely a read error. The rearrangement joins TRBV10-3 to TRBJ2-1; TRBD1 agrees at 9 bases. Germline V gene sequence: CDR1 ENHRY, CDR2 SYGVKD. Trimming cost V 0 bases and J 10 bases; bases outside gene matches: 4. The CDR3 totals 14 residues. The CDR3 region is CAISESGQGWEQFF. CDR3 DNA sequence: TGTGCCATCAGTGAGTCCGGACAGGGGTGGGAGCAGTTCTTC.

This clonotype came up many times. The genes are TRBV6-1 and TRBJ1-6, with D unclear. The V gene's germline CDR1 is MNHNS and CDR2 SASEGT. CDR3 size: 15 residues. V lost 6 bases to trimming and J lost 7 bases, with 16 bases between them. CDR3 loop: CASRVPRESNSPLHF. For the CDR3, the DNA is TGTGCCAGCAGGGTTCCACGGGAATCGAATTCACCCCTCCACTTT.

At least ten counts were recorded for this clonotype. The genes are TRBV6-2 or TRBV6-3 and TRBJ2-1; tentatively, D is TRBD2 (6 bases). The CDR3 contains 14 residues. CDR1 is MNHEY and CDR2 is SVGEGT in the germline V gene. The germline V and J ends were trimmed by 5 bases and 6 bases, with 14 bases remaining between them. CDR3 in DNA: TGTGCCAGCAGTGTAGCGGCGCCGTTCAATGAGCAGTTCTTC. It specifies CASSVAAPFNEQFF.

As regards this clonotype: The likely explanation is a read error, given a far larger clone one base away. The chain is built from TRBV4-3 and TRBJ1-1; D unclear. Germline V gene sequence: CDR1 LGHNA, CDR2 YSLEER. The CDR3 runs to 14 residues. The CDR3 DNA reads TGCGCCAACAGCCAACTTGACGGGAACACTGAAGCTTTCTTT. Encoded protein: CANSQLDGNTEAFF.

This clonotype was seen many times. This sequence joins TRBV19 and TRBJ2-7; 8 positions agree with TRBD2. The J segment lost 0 bases and the V segment lost 10 bases, leaving 8 bases of the junction unmatched. The CDR3 is 14 amino acids. Germline V gene data show CDR1 as LNHDA and CDR2 as SQIVND (reference sequence). The CDR3 protein is CATGGGSDSYEQYF. The CDR3 DNA reads as TGTGCCACCGGGGGGGGTAGCGACTCCTACGAGCAGTACTTC. Variable domain in full (rest from reference TRBV19 and TRBJ2-7): DGGITQSPKYLFRKEGQNVTLSCEQNLNHDAMYWYRQDPGQGLRLIYYSQIVNDFQKGDIAEGYSVSREKKESFPLTVTSAQKNPTAFYLCATGGGSDSYEQYFGPGTRLTVT.

This clonotype was detected ten times or more. The chain recombines TRBV10-2 with TRBJ1-4; D call uncertain. V was cut by 10 bases and J by 0 bases, with 12 bases left in between. The germline V gene encodes CDR1 WSHSY and CDR2 SAAADI. CDR3 length: 14 residues. The chain's CDR3 is CATAADTTNEKLFF. CDR3 DNA sequence: TGCGCCACCGCGGCAGATACAACTAATGAAAAACTGTTTTTT.

In its sample, this clonotype was seen many times. The chain employs TRBV29-1 and TRBJ2-7; TRBD2 might be the D (5 bases). Trimming took 3 bases from V and 0 from J, leaving 12 bases between them. Per the germline V gene, CDR1 is SQVTM and CDR2 is ANQGSEA. CDR3 length equals 14 residues. The CDR3: CSVEGTGSSYEQYF. The CDR3 DNA reads as TGCAGCGTTGAGGGTACGGGGAGCTCCTACGAGCAGTACTTC.